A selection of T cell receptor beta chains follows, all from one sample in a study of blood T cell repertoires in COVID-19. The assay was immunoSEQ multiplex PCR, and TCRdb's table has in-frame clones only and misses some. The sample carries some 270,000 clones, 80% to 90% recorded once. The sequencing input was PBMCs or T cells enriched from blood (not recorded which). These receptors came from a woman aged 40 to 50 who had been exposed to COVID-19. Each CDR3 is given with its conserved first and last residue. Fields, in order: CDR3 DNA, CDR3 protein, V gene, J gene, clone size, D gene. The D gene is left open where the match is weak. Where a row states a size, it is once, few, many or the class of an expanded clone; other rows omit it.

DNA: TGTGCCAGCAGCAAAGCGCGCAAAGTACTTTTACTCACAGATACGCAGTATTTT
CDR3: CASSKARKVLLLTDTQYF
V: TRBV21-1
J: TRBJ2-3
size: NA
D: NA

DNA: TGCGCCAGCAGCCAGCCAGCGGATAGGAGCAATCAGCCCCAGCATTTT
CDR3: CASSQPADRSNQPQHF
V: TRBV4-1
J: TRBJ1-5
size: NA
D: NA

DNA: TGTGCCAGCAGCCTAGACAGGGGAAGGGAAAAACTGTTTTTT
CDR3: CASSLDRGREKLFF
V: TRBV7-8
J: TRBJ1-4
size: NA
D: TRBD1

DNA: TGTGCCAGCAGTTCTCTCTACGAGCAGTACTTC
CDR3: CASSSLYEQYF
V: TRBV28
J: TRBJ2-7
size: once
D: NA

DNA: TGTGCCAGCTCCCTTAACAGGGGGCGGGACGAGCAGTACTTC
CDR3: CASSLNRGRDEQYF
V: TRBV18
J: TRBJ2-7
size: NA
D: TRBD1

DNA: TGTGCCAGCAGTCCCGGGGAGGCTCGGCCCCAGCATTTT
CDR3: CASSPGEARPQHF
V: TRBV3-1/TRBV3-2
J: TRBJ1-5
size: NA
D: NA

DNA: TGTGCCAGCAGCCGAGACAGCCTCTATGGCTACACCTTC
CDR3: CASSRDSLYGYTF
V: TRBV7-9
J: TRBJ1-2
size: once
D: NA

DNA: TGCGCCAGCAGCGTACAGGGGGCCGATGCAGATACGCAGTATTTT
CDR3: CASSVQGADADTQYF
V: TRBV5-1
J: TRBJ2-3
size: NA
D: TRBD1

DNA: TGTGCCAGCAGCGGCGACAGTCCGAACACTGAAGCTTTCTTT
CDR3: CASSGDSPNTEAFF
V: TRBV5-1
J: TRBJ1-1
size: NA
D: NA

DNA: TGTGCCACCAGTGGCTCACCAGGGACTAGCGCGTTTTCCTACAATGAGCAGTTCTTC
CDR3: CATSGSPGTSAFSYNEQFF
V: TRBV24-1
J: TRBJ2-1
size: NA
D: TRBD2

DNA: TGTGCCAGCTCACCGCTACAGGGTTCTGGAAACACCATATATTTT
CDR3: CASSPLQGSGNTIYF
V: TRBV18
J: TRBJ1-3
size: once
D: NA

DNA: TGTGCCAGCAGCTTAGCCGGGACAGGGGGCGGCAATGAGCAGTTCTTC
CDR3: CASSLAGTGGGNEQFF
V: TRBV11-3
J: TRBJ2-1
size: NA
D: TRBD1

DNA: TGTGCCAGCAGCTTAGGGGGGGGCCCTTTTGAAGCTTTCTTT
CDR3: CASSLGGGPFEAFF
V: TRBV7-2
J: TRBJ1-1
size: NA
D: NA

DNA: TGTGCCATCAGTGAGTCAGGAGGACCTGGAAACACCATATATTTT
CDR3: CAISESGGPGNTIYF
V: TRBV10-3
J: TRBJ1-3
size: NA
D: NA

DNA: TGTGCCATCAACGGACTCCGGCCGGGGGACGAGCAGTACTTC
CDR3: CAINGLRPGDEQYF
V: TRBV10-3
J: TRBJ2-7
size: NA
D: NA

DNA: TGTGCCAGCAGCCCGCAATCCCCGGGACTTAAGGCCAAAAACATTCAGTACTTC
CDR3: CASSPQSPGLKAKNIQYF
V: TRBV3-1/TRBV3-2
J: TRBJ2-4
size: NA
D: NA

DNA: TGTGCCAGCAGCGCCCATCTGACAGTGTCGTATAATTCACCCCTCCACTTT
CDR3: CASSAHLTVSYNSPLHF
V: TRBV9
J: TRBJ1-6
size: NA
D: NA

DNA: TGTGCCAGCAGCCTCGAATGGCCTAATGAAAAACTGTTTTTT
CDR3: CASSLEWPNEKLFF
V: TRBV5-1
J: TRBJ1-4
size: NA
D: NA

DNA: TGTGCCAGCAGCTCACTCTGGACAGGGAGCACAGATACGCAGTATTTT
CDR3: CASSSLWTGSTDTQYF
V: TRBV7-9
J: TRBJ2-3
size: NA
D: TRBD1

DNA: TGCGCCAGCAGCCAAGCCCGGACAGGGATCCGGGAAAAACTGTTTTTT
CDR3: CASSQARTGIREKLFF
V: TRBV4-3
J: TRBJ1-4
size: NA
D: TRBD1

DNA: TGTGCCAGCACCTTGACGGGTATGAACACTGAAGCTTTCTTT
CDR3: CASTLTGMNTEAFF
V: TRBV7-2
J: TRBJ1-1
size: NA
D: NA

DNA: TGTGCCAGTAGTACCCCAAAGGGGACTAGCACCGGGGAGCTGTTTTTT
CDR3: CASSTPKGTSTGELFF
V: TRBV19
J: TRBJ2-2
size: NA
D: TRBD2

DNA: TGTGCCAGCAGCTTAGGGACAGGGGAGACCCAGTACTTC
CDR3: CASSLGTGETQYF
V: TRBV7-3
J: TRBJ2-5
size: once
D: TRBD1

DNA: TGTGCCACCTCGGACAGGGGGCCTTATAGCAATCAGCCCCAGCATTTT
CDR3: CATSDRGPYSNQPQHF
V: TRBV28
J: TRBJ1-5
size: NA
D: TRBD1

DNA: TGTGCCAGCAGCTTACAGGGGTCGAGCTATAATTCACCCCTCCACTTT
CDR3: CASSLQGSSYNSPLHF
V: TRBV7-2
J: TRBJ1-6
size: NA
D: NA

DNA: TGCGCCAGCAGCTTGGGCAGACACTACGAGCAGTACTTC
CDR3: CASSLGRHYEQYF
V: TRBV5-1
J: TRBJ2-7
size: NA
D: NA

DNA: TGTGCCAGCAGGGTGCCGGGACAGAAAGAGACCCAGTACTTC
CDR3: CASRVPGQKETQYF
V: TRBV6-5
J: TRBJ2-5
size: NA
D: TRBD1

DNA: TGTGCCAGCAGCCAAACCCTTCCCGGGACAGGGGGCCGAGAGACCCAGTACTTC
CDR3: CASSQTLPGTGGRETQYF
V: TRBV21-1
J: TRBJ2-5
size: once
D: NA

DNA: TGTGCCAGCAGTGAAAATAGAGTAATTCCCACCAATGAGCAGTTCTTC
CDR3: CASSENRVIPTNEQFF
V: TRBV6-1
J: TRBJ2-1
size: NA
D: NA

DNA: TGTGCCAGCAGCTTACGGGAGGAGCAGTACTTC
CDR3: CASSLREEQYF
V: TRBV3-1/TRBV3-2
J: TRBJ2-7
size: NA
D: NA

DNA: TGTGCCAGCAATGCAGGGACAACCAATCAGCCCCAGCATTTT
CDR3: CASNAGTTNQPQHF
V: TRBV2
J: TRBJ1-5
size: NA
D: NA

DNA: TGTGCCAGCAGCATCACTAGCGGGGGCCTACAAGAGACCCAGTACTTC
CDR3: CASSITSGGLQETQYF
V: TRBV9
J: TRBJ2-5
size: NA
D: TRBD2

DNA: TGTGCCACCAGCAGAGATCCCCAGGAAGAGACCCAGTACTTC
CDR3: CATSRDPQEETQYF
V: TRBV15
J: TRBJ2-5
size: NA
D: NA

DNA: TGTGCCACCAGTAGATGGGTTAGCGGGGGAGGGAATGAGCAGTTCTTC
CDR3: CATSRWVSGGGNEQFF
V: TRBV24-1
J: TRBJ2-1
size: NA
D: TRBD2

DNA: TGCGCCAGCAGCTGGAATACAGGGGCTAGGGGCTCTGGAAACACCATATATTTT
CDR3: CASSWNTGARGSGNTIYF
V: TRBV5-1
J: TRBJ1-3
size: NA
D: TRBD1

DNA: TGTGCCTGGAGATCCGGACGGACAGGGGCCGTCTCCACAGATACGCAGTATTTT
CDR3: CAWRSGRTGAVSTDTQYF
V: TRBV30
J: TRBJ2-3
size: NA
D: TRBD1

DNA: TGTGCCAGCAGACCCCGATGGAACAGCGGGGAGCTGTTTTTT
CDR3: CASRPRWNSGELFF
V: TRBV27
J: TRBJ2-2
size: few
D: NA

DNA: TGTGCCAGCAGCCCGAGGGGTAGCGGGTTAGCCGATACGCAGTATTTT
CDR3: CASSPRGSGLADTQYF
V: TRBV9
J: TRBJ2-3
size: NA
D: TRBD2

DNA: TGTGCCACCAGCAGAGATTTAACGCGGGAAGCGAACACCGGGGAGCTGTTTTTT
CDR3: CATSRDLTREANTGELFF
V: TRBV15
J: TRBJ2-2
size: NA
D: NA

DNA: TGTGCCAGCAGTTTAATCGGGCAGGGGCCCTACGAGCAGTACTTC
CDR3: CASSLIGQGPYEQYF
V: TRBV27
J: TRBJ2-7
size: NA
D: NA

DNA: TGTGCCAGCAGGGCCGGGACTAGTCTCCCAGATACGCAGTATTTT
CDR3: CASRAGTSLPDTQYF
V: TRBV5-4
J: TRBJ2-3
size: NA
D: TRBD2

DNA: TGTGCCAGCAGCGTATCGGGACAGGAATATCAGCCCCAGCATTTT
CDR3: CASSVSGQEYQPQHF
V: TRBV9
J: TRBJ1-5
size: NA
D: TRBD1

DNA: TGTGCCAGCAGCCAACTTTCCTCTAGTGGCGAGCAGTACTTC
CDR3: CASSQLSSSGEQYF
V: TRBV3-1/TRBV3-2
J: TRBJ2-7
size: NA
D: NA

DNA: TGTGCCAGCAGCCTCAACGACAGGGATGGCTACACCTTC
CDR3: CASSLNDRDGYTF
V: TRBV5-4
J: TRBJ1-2
size: NA
D: TRBD1

DNA: TGTGCCACCAGCACCGAGGACAGTCATAATTCACCCCTCCACTTT
CDR3: CATSTEDSHNSPLHF
V: TRBV15
J: TRBJ1-6
size: NA
D: NA

DNA: TGTGCCAGCAGCACCCATACTATGAACACTGAAGCTTTCTTT
CDR3: CASSTHTMNTEAFF
V: TRBV7-3
J: TRBJ1-1
size: NA
D: NA

DNA: TGTGCCAGCAGCCTCCTGGGACAGGGGGTGAGGCAGCCCCAGCATTTT
CDR3: CASSLLGQGVRQPQHF
V: TRBV5-6
J: TRBJ1-5
size: NA
D: TRBD1

DNA: TGTGCCAGCAGCTTTGGCGAGCAGTTCTTC
CDR3: CASSFGEQFF
V: TRBV11-2
J: TRBJ2-1
size: NA
D: NA

DNA: TGTGCCAGCAGCCGGGACAGATCAGGATATCAGCCCCAGCATTTT
CDR3: CASSRDRSGYQPQHF
V: TRBV2
J: TRBJ1-5
size: NA
D: TRBD1

DNA: TGTGCCAGCAGGCGGTATGGCGCGGATACGCAGTATTTT
CDR3: CASRRYGADTQYF
V: TRBV27
J: TRBJ2-3
size: NA
D: NA

DNA: TGTGCCAGCAGCTTTGCAGGGGGCGAGGGCTACACCTTC
CDR3: CASSFAGGEGYTF
V: TRBV7-2
J: TRBJ1-2
size: NA
D: TRBD1

DNA: TGTGCCAGCAGTTTAAAACACCCCATGTTCTCTGGAAACACCATATATTTT
CDR3: CASSLKHPMFSGNTIYF
V: TRBV27
J: TRBJ1-3
size: once
D: NA

DNA: TGTGCCAGCAGCCATATGACAGGGGGCTCTGGGGCCAACGTCCTGACTTTC
CDR3: CASSHMTGGSGANVLTF
V: TRBV3-1/TRBV3-2
J: TRBJ2-6
size: NA
D: TRBD1

DNA: TGTGCCAGCAGCAAAAAGCGGGGGGCGCGCAATTCACCCCTCCACTTT
CDR3: CASSKKRGARNSPLHF
V: TRBV21-1
J: TRBJ1-6
size: NA
D: NA

DNA: TGTGCCACCAGTGATTCCGCCAGGGCTGAAGCTTTCTTT
CDR3: CATSDSARAEAFF
V: TRBV24-1
J: TRBJ1-1
size: NA
D: NA

DNA: TGTGCCAGCAGCTTAGAAGGTGTTAGCGGGGGATACGAGCAGTACTTC
CDR3: CASSLEGVSGGYEQYF
V: TRBV11-3
J: TRBJ2-7
size: once
D: TRBD2